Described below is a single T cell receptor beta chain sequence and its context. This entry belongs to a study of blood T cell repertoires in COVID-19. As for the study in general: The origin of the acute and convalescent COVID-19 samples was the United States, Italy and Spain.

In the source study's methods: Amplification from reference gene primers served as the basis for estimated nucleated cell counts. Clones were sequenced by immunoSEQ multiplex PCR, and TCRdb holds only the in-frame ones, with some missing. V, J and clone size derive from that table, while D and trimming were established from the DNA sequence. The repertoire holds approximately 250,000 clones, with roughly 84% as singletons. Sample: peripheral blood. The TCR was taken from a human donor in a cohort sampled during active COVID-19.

CDR3 DNA: TGTGCCAGCAGACCGCGGGGGGCAGTTACCGGGGAGCTGTTTTTT. Encoded protein: CASRPRGAVTGELFF. V is TRBV27 and J is TRBJ2-2; TRBD2 aligns across 8 bases. Germline assignment: CDR1 MNHEY and CDR2 SMNVEV (reference sequence). The CDR3 contains 15 residues. The V segment lost 6 bases and the J segment 5 bases; nucleotides outside the gene matches: 8.